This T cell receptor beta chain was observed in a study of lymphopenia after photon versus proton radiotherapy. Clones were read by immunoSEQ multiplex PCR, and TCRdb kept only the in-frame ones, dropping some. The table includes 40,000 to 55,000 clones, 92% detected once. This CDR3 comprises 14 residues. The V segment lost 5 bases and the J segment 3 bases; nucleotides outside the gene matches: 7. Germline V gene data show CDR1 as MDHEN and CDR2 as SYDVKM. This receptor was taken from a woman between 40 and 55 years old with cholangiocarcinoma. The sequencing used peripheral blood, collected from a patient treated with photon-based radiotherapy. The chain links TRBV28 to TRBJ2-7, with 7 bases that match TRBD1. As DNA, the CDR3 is TGTGCCAGCAGTCGCCAGGGGGATAGCTACGAGCAGTACTTC. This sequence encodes CASSRQGDSYEQYF.